The T cell receptor (beta chain) described here comes from a study of blood T cell repertoires in COVID-19 (dated by TCRdb to about 2020). About the full investigation: Samples covering the acute and convalescent phases of COVID-19 were provided by collaborators in the United States, Italy and Spain. The material from the prospective study consisted of cDNA or gDNA derived from T cells, B-cell-depleted T cells, or PBMCs. The dataset comprised deeply sampled blood TCRbeta repertoires from subjects exposed to, actively infected with, or recovered from COVID-19. The repertoires were released in a freely available public database meant as a resource for research on the immune response to SARS-CoV-2. Samples came from the ongoing ImmuneRACE study (first 160 participants) plus 1,254 subjects from 6 global collaborators. The sample metadata nearly always contained a de-identified subject ID, COVID-19 status, age in years and sex. HLA class I and class II types, where available, came from metadata supplied by the sample provider rather than from assay-based typing. What the authors observed across the whole study: The amount of clinical and demographic metadata varied by source and participant and was provided uncurated.

Participants in the prospective study were aged about 18 to 89 years, lived in 24 United States geographic areas, and enrolled through a virtual design. In the prospective study, participants were assigned to cohorts based on the clinical history participants reported in a screening survey and a study questionnaire. In the prospective study, whole blood, serum and a nasopharyngeal or oropharyngeal swab were collected from each participant by mobile phlebotomists. Over a 2-month period, participants in the prospective study had the option of providing additional blood draws and questionnaires. Blood samples from the prospective study were shipped frozen or at room temperature prior to DNA extraction. V is cut by 1 base and J by 1 base, and the space between the germline ends is 16 bases. Measured from the cysteine to the phenylalanine, the CDR3 is 17 residues long. Of all the DNA, just the CDR3 is kept, 51 bases in frame from base 1. The germline V gene (reference sequence) provides CDR1 SEHNR and CDR2 FQNEAQ.

On this clone: Its antigen is currently not known. Base-call qualities are not available, and no considerably larger clone is one nucleotide away.

The immunoSEQ Assay, a bias-controlled multiplex PCR, was used to amplify TCRbeta CDR3 regions from genomic DNA. The original methods were these. Nucleated cell counts per sample were estimated from amplification of reference gene primers within the assay. To quantify the absolute abundance of each unique TCRbeta CDR3 rearrangement, sequence reads were collapsed and filtered. For each sample, productive Simpson clonality was calculated as the square root of Simpson's diversity index across productive rearrangements. The immuneACCESS repertoire file appears here via TCRdb, limited to in-frame rearrangements. These files lack a portion of the clones; in checked studies, under half of the deficit traces to unresolved V genes, and the cause of the others is not known. V, J and clone size are taken as reported in that table, and D and trimming were inferred from the DNA itself. The sample table shows roughly 260,000 clones, and about 87% are seen once. Around 2.6% of the sample is held by the ten biggest clonotypes.

The sequence derives from a woman aged 25 to 45 with acute COVID-19. The receptor chain draws on TRBV7-9 and TRBJ1-1; TRBD1 might be the D gene, on 5 matching bases. The source material was PBMCs or T cells enriched from blood (not recorded which). The DNA is as follows: TGTGCCAGCAGCTTAGACAGGATCAAGGTCGGGAACACTGAAGCTTTCTTT. It translates to CASSLDRIKVGNTEAFF. Reference TRBV7-9 and TRBJ1-1 genes cover what lies past the CDR3, so the full variable domain is DTGVSQNPRHKITKRGQNVTFRCDPISEHNRLYWYRQTLGQGPEFLTYFQNEAQLEKSRLLSDRFSAERPKGSFSTLEIQRTEQGDSAMYLCASSLDRIKVGNTEAFFGQGTRLTVV.